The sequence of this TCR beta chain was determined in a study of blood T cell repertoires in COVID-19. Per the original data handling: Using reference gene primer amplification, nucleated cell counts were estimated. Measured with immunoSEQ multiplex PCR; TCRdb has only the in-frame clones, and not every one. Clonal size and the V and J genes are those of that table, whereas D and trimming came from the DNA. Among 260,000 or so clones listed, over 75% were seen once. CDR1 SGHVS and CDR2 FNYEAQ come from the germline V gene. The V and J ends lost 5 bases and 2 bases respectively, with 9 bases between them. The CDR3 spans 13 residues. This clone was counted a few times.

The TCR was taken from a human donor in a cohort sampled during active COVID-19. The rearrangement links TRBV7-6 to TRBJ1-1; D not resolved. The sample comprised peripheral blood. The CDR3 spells CASSAGDNTEAFF. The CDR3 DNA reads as TGTGCCAGCAGCGCCGGGGATAACACTGAAGCTTTCTTT.